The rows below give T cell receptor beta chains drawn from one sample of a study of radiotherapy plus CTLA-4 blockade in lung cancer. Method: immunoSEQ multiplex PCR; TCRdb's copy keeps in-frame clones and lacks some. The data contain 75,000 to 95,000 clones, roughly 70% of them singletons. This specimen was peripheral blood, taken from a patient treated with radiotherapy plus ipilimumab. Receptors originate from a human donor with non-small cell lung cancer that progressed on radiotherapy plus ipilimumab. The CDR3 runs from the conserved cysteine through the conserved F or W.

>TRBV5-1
CASSSPQETQYF
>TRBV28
CASLGAVNTEAFF
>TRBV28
CASTGVWGGRETQYF
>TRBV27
CASSLTRGEANEQFF
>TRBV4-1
CASSSDGAPDTQYF
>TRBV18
CASSPRQEETQYF
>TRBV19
CASSTGRTTYGYTF
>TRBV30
CAWSVRVLAGFTYEQYF
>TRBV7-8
CASSLGTRLSYEQYF
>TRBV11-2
CASSLGSGNRETQYF
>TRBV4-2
CASSGTGGNSDTQYF
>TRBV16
CASSQYRETQYF
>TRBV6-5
CASRPTLAKNIQYF
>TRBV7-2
CASSTLAGYNEQFF
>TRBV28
CASSSGAGHNQPQHF
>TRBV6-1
CASSEGGMIGELFF
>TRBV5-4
CASSSERGSSYEQYF
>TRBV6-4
CASSASGASNYGYTF
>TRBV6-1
CASSEFVAPSYNEQFF
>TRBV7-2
CASSFFERNSPLHF
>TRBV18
CASSPTQETQYF
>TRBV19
CASSMLRGGTNEQFF
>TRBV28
CASSLTPGGEGEQYF
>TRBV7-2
CASSLRDVSYNEQFF
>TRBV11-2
CASSDPSGGELTQYF
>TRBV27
CASTYRGLTDTQYF
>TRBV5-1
CASTLDRVETQYF
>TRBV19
CASSITGAGGNNEQFF
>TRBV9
CASSVSGTVQETQYF
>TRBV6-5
CASSWGQGVAEKLFF
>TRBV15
CATSRDWNEQFF
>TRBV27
CASSLSGTSTVGLPVQETQYF
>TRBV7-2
CASSSPGQGNTIYF
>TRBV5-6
CASSLEGASYNEQFF
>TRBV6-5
CASSPGGGNEQFF
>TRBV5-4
CASRRDGGEAFF
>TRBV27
CASSLAGWGTDTQYF
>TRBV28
CASSSAAEQLTNNEQFF
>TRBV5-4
CASSPRRDTRSGANVLTF
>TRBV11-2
CASSLAGTDTQYF
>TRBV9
CASSPSTGNSGANVLTF
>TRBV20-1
CSASREAYTF
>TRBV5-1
CASSTGLAGMEAGELFF
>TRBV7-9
CASSSTGTAISDTQYF
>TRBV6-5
CASSYGDNTGELFF
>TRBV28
CASSLEGPADGYTF
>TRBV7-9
CASSSGGSTEAFF
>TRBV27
CASSTGGKNEQYF
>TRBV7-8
CASSLNPGQGETNEKLFF
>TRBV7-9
CASAGVAEAFF
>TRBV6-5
CATRWAENTEAFF
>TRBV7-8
CASSFQLDWEVETQYF
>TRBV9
CASSVGQMNTGELFF